The rows below give T cell receptor beta chains drawn from one sample of a study of T cells expressing NK-cell markers. TCRdb reprocessed the 5' RACE reads and stores each CDR3 protein as one record, lacking DNA. Recorded for this sample: some 140,000 distinct CDR3 sequences. The sequencing input was blood T cells: a sorted CD56 or NKG2C T cell subset, CD4+ or CD8+ T cells, or bulk PBMC T cells (not recorded which). The receptors were sampled from a woman between 50 and 59 years old in good health. The CDR3 runs from the conserved cysteine through the conserved F or W.

j_call v_call cdr3_aa
TRBJ2-3 TRBV20-1 CSARDGYGSTDTQYF
TRBJ2-7 TRBV20-1 CSARLETYEQYF
TRBJ2-5 TRBV7-9 CASSQFWTGEETQYF
TRBJ2-3 TRBV6-2/TRBV6-3 CASSYRGRAPDTQYF
TRBJ1-1 TRBV4-1 CASSTGAKTNTEAFF
TRBJ2-1 TRBV20-1 CSAPIGGPYNEQFF
TRBJ2-7 TRBV5-6 CASSRREGLRAPTPGLPYEQYF
TRBJ1-2 TRBV5-6 CASIGGNYGYTF
TRBJ2-3 TRBV29-1 CSVKGPDTQYF
TRBJ1-2 TRBV20-1 CSGPGPGNYGYTF
TRBJ2-1 TRBV7-3 CASSSTVGDYNEQFF
TRBJ2-7 TRBV5-1 CASSLGLRGLSSYEQYF
TRBJ2-3 TRBV4-1 CASSQILAVATDTQYF
TRBJ2-2 TRBV4-1 CASRAVTNTGELFF
TRBJ2-3 TRBV6-5 CASESGTGSADTQYF
TRBJ2-1 TRBV6-1 CATLKGGAYNEQFF
TRBJ2-3 TRBV3-1 CASSQVSGVPDTQYF
TRBJ1-1 TRBV3-1 CASTQGGLAFF
TRBJ1-5 TRBV29-1 CSVNNRDRPRGNQPQHF
TRBJ2-2 TRBV24-1 CATSDLGTGELFF
TRBJ2-2 TRBV7-8 CASSLAGQKPNTGELFF
TRBJ1-1 TRBV18 CASSPPSTLNTEAFF
TRBJ2-1 TRBV9 CASSVVAGDTGGYNEQFF
TRBJ2-7 TRBV9 CASSVEVEAGDKPYEQYF
TRBJ2-2 TRBV9 CASSASKREWTGELFF
TRBJ2-5 TRBV25-1 CASSVPRGGETQYF
TRBJ1-1 TRBV10-2 CASLGGFAEAFF
TRBJ2-7 TRBV4-2 CASSQVGLESSYEQYF
TRBJ1-4 TRBV28 CASSLVGGSNEKLFF
TRBJ2-1 TRBV19 CASSIDHGSYEQFF
TRBJ1-1 TRBV5-1 CASSLVDWGTEAFF
TRBJ2-7 TRBV27 CASSRDGYEQYF
TRBJ2-5 TRBV7-9 CASSLSGFEETQYF
TRBJ1-4 TRBV12-3/TRBV12-4 CASRGDRDPTNEKLFF
TRBJ2-3 TRBV7-2 CASSLNRDMGLPAGDTQYF
TRBJ2-5 TRBV9 CASSVGAEAAGGHETQYF
TRBJ2-5 TRBV7-8 CASSFSRRERGLETQYF
TRBJ1-4 TRBV19 CASNGQGGNEKLFF
TRBJ1-2 TRBV7-3 CASSFGTGEGYTF
TRBJ2-7 TRBV11-2 CASSLGLTYEQYF
TRBJ2-1 TRBV12-3/TRBV12-4 CASSDRESDEQFF
TRBJ2-2 TRBV6-4 CASAPGLDNTGELFF
TRBJ2-5 TRBV7-2 CASSLGGRRGQETQYF
TRBJ1-1 TRBV29-1 CSVLGGNPEAFF
TRBJ1-1 TRBV4-2 CASSQRRGDTEAFF
TRBJ2-2 TRBV4-2 CASSQDFAGEAGELFF
TRBJ2-7 TRBV4-2 CASSQGGPWDEQYF
TRBJ2-1 TRBV7-9 CASSLDGLNPVFF
TRBJ1-1 TRBV12-3/TRBV12-4 CASIGTDEAFF
TRBJ2-1 TRBV13 CASSSPSASSYNEQFF
TRBJ2-1 TRBV5-1 CASSLRVGWNEWFF
TRBJ1-6 TRBV4-2 CASSQGVAGRNSPLHF